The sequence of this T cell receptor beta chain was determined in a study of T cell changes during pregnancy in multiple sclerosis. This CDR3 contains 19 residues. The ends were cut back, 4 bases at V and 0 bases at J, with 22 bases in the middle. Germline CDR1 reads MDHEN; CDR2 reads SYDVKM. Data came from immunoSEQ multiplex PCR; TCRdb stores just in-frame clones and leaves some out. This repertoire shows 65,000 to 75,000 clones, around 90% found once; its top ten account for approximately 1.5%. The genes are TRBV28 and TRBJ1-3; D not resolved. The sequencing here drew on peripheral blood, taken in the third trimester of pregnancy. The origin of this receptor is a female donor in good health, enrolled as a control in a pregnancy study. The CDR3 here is CASSSPPGGGLSSGNTIYF. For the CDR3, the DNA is TGTGCCAGCAGTTCCCCACCTGGTGGAGGGCTGAGCTCTGGAAACACCATATATTTT.